This entry concerns a single T cell receptor beta chain. Its target is not known. This specimen belongs to a study of T cell responses to AZD1222 COVID-19 vaccine. Libraries were prepared by immunoSEQ multiplex PCR; TCRdb keeps only in-frame clonotypes and omits some of them. The sample yields approximately 90,000 clones, 90% seen once. Points from the study as a whole: Breadth and depth of Spike-specific TCRs rose after two AZD1222 doses. Repertoire collection took place solely once the T cell response had peaked. Reports say nearly half of spike-specific TCRs go after unmutated variant regions.

The TCR comes from an adult in good health. Source: peripheral blood, taken on day 0 of AZD1222 vaccination.

CDR3 coding DNA: TGTGCCAGCAGACGAGACCGTCCCTCCTACGAGCAGTACTTC. It is translated as CASRRDRPSYEQYF. This sequence joins TRBV28 and TRBJ2-7; unclear D gene. V dropped 6 bases and J dropped 0 bases, with 12 bases sitting between them. The germline gives CDR1 MDHEN, CDR2 SYDVKM. The CDR3 runs 14 residues.